The rows below give T cell receptor beta chains drawn from one sample of a study of early T cells in non-severe SARS-CoV-2 infection. TCRdb reprocessed the 5' RACE reads via MiXCR and lists one record per CDR3 protein. The table shows roughly 83,000 distinct CDR3 sequences, with about 10% occurring only once. Material: whole blood, obtained at baseline. These TCRs come from an adult who was a healthcare worker with PCR-confirmed SARS-CoV-2 infection or an uninfected control (not recorded which). Both conserved end residues are part of each CDR3. D genes are given only for firm matches. A row's size may be missing; if present it is once, few, many or a size class.

many,TRBJ2-5,TRBV20-1,TRBD2,TGCAGTGCTAGACTAAAGGGACTAGCGGATAAAGAGACCCAGTACTTC,CSARLKGLADKETQYF
few,TRBJ2-1,TRBV27,NA,TGTGCCAGCAGTCTAACCGGCTGGGGTGAGCAGTTCTTC,CASSLTGWGEQFF
few,TRBJ2-4,TRBV20-1,NA,TGCAGTGCTAGTAGGCCGGGCGCGAACATTCAGTACTTC,CSASRPGANIQYF
NA,TRBJ1-2,TRBV5-1,NA,TGCGCCAGCAGCTCTCGGACAGATTCTAACTATGGCTACACCTTC,CASSSRTDSNYGYTF
few,TRBJ2-5,TRBV7-9,NA,TGTGCCAGCAGCTACTACAGGGCAGAGACCCAGTACTTC,CASSYYRAETQYF
many,TRBJ1-1,TRBV18,TRBD1,TGTGCCAGCTCACCACCGACAGGGGTGGGGGAAGCTTTCTTT,CASSPPTGVGEAFF
NA,TRBJ1-5,TRBV20-1,NA,TGCAGTGCTAGAGCGTCAGGGATCAGCAATCAGCCCCAGCATTTT,CSARASGISNQPQHF
NA,TRBJ2-5,TRBV15,TRBD2,TGTGCCACCAGCAGAATTGATAGCGGGACCCAAGAGACCCAGTACTTC,CATSRIDSGTQETQYF
NA,TRBJ2-2,TRBV27,NA,TGTGCCAGCAGTTTGGAGGCTGTGAGGGAGCTGTTTTTT,CASSLEAVRELFF
few,TRBJ1-4,TRBV7-9,NA,TGTGCCAGCAGCTTCGGTCGAACTAATGAAAAACTGTTTTTT,CASSFGRTNEKLFF
few,TRBJ1-6,TRBV30,NA,TGTGCCTGGTGTCAACCCCAGGGGCACGGTTCACCCCTCCACTTT,CAWCQPQGHGSPLHF
few,TRBJ2-7,TRBV11-2,TRBD2,TGTGCCAGCAGCTTAGAAGGTAGCGGGAGGAGCGAGCAGTACTTC,CASSLEGSGRSEQYF
NA,TRBJ1-4,TRBV5-6,NA,TGTGCCAGTGGAGTCGCGGGGGTCGAACTGTTTTTT,CASGVAGVELFF